This T cell receptor (beta chain) is from a study of cytotoxic CD8 clonotypes in ibrutinib-treated CLL (dated by TCRdb to the early 2020s). With regard to the full study: The cohort included approximately 15 treatment-naive and some 10 relapsed/refractory patients; about 17 were IGHV unmutated. Partial responses were observed in some 24 patients and complete responses in 2; after a median follow-up of about 69 months, remission was maintained in some 14 patients and progression was observed in some 12. Response samples were obtained after a median of around 11 months of treatment, with a range of about 6 to 36 months. Samples averaged approximately 260,000 productive templates and more than 85,000 productive rearrangements. Longitudinal samples were obtainable from about 30% of the roughly 86 participants in the trial. Cryopreserved peripheral blood mononuclear cells were collected before treatment, at response, and at either disease progression or sustained remission. Every sample from remission and from progressive disease was obtained while the patients were still on ibrutinib.

A MiSeq instrument was used for deep resolution sequencing, which targeted depths ranging from 1 in 1 million up to 1 in 200,000 T cells, with coverage averaging 10x for each clonotype. TCR beta libraries were generated with the immunoSEQ hsTCRB Kit. Under the source paper's analysis protocol: The data were analyzed with ImmunoSEQ Analyzer and ImmunoSEQ Data Assistant, and V, D and J gene assignments followed IMGT definitions. Clonality, with values ranging from 0 to 1, was calculated as one minus the normalized Shannon entropy of productive rearrangement frequencies. Only overrepresented clonotypes making up at least 0.05% of the repertoire of each patient were included in the public clonotype analysis. Thirteen age-matched healthy donor repertoires from immuneACCESS served as clonality controls. TCRdb obtained this table from immuneACCESS and retained in-frame rearrangements with V and J assigned. These tables miss some clones; where compared with another copy, unresolved V genes account for less than half of the shortfall, and the remainder is unexplained. V, J and clone size were drawn from that table, and D and trimming were deduced from the DNA. This sample holds 50,000 to 65,000 clones; less than 75% were observed only once. 40% to 45% of the sample is taken by the ten largest.

Reading the label with the study, this specimen's time point is: about 11 months on ibrutinib. For TCR beta library preparation, roughly 2.1 micrograms of genomic DNA were isolated from cryopreserved PBMCs. Longitudinal blood samples from CLL patients on ibrutinib monotherapy underwent high-throughput TCR beta sequencing. The patients took part in an open-label, single-center phase 2 trial of ibrutinib monotherapy. The table lists this clone with a count of one. Its antigen remains undetermined. No much larger clone is present one base from it, and per-base qualities are unavailable. Overall study outcomes, separate from this receptor: Public clonotypes were rare and either shrank or stayed stable during treatment, and the rise in clonality at ibrutinib response reflected expansion of private clonotypes. Clonality increased at ibrutinib response, stayed stable in sustained remission, and fell back toward baseline at progression. At baseline, clonality was higher than in age-matched healthy donors and showed a strong correlation with circulating CD8+ T-cell counts. Sampling times were not matched between sustained-remission and progressing patients, and lymph node repertoires were not studied.

The CDR3 spans 13 residues, from the cysteine through the phenylalanine. Only CDR3 DNA is held: 39 bases, read in frame from base 1. CDR1 SGHTA and CDR2 FQGTGA are derived from the germline V gene. V loses 0 bases, J loses 7 bases, and the germline ends lie 7 bases apart. This TCR derives from a human donor with chronic lymphocytic leukemia. In this chain, TRBV7-3 is recombined with TRBJ2-1; TRBD1 is a weak D gene call, 5 bases matching. The sequencing here drew on PBMCs, taken after 12 months of ibrutinib treatment. The DNA is TGTGCCAGCAGCTTAACGCCAGGGAATGAGCAGTTCTTC. This sequence encodes CASSLTPGNEQFF.